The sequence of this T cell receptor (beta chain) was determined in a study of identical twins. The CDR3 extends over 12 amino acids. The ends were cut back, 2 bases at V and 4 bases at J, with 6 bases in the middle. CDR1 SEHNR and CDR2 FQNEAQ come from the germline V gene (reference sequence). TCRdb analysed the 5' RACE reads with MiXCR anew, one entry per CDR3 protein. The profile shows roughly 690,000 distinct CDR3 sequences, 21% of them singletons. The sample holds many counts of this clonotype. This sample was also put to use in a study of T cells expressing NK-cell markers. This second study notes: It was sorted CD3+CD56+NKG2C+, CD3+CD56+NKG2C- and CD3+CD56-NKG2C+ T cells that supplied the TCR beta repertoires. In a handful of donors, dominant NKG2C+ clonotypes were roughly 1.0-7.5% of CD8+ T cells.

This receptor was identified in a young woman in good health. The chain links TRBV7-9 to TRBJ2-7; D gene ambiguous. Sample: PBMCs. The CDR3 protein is CASSLNRYEQYF. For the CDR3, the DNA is TGTGCCAGCAGCTTAAACAGATACGAGCAGTACTTC.